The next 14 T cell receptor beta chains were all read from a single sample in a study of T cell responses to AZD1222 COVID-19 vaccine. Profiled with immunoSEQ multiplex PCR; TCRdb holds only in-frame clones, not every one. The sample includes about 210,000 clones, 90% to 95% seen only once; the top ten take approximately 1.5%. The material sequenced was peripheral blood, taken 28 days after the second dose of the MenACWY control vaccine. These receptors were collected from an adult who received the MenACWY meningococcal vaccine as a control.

In DNA form, the CDR3 reads TGTGCCAGCACCCCATTGTTGGGAAGGAACACTGAAGCTTTCTTT. Protein: CASTPLLGRNTEAFF. The J gene is TRBJ1-1, the V gene TRBV9; D gene ambiguous. The germline V gene encodes CDR1 SGDLS and CDR2 YYNGEE. V was trimmed by 6 bases and J by 1 base, leaving 16 bases between them. CDR3 length: 15 residues.

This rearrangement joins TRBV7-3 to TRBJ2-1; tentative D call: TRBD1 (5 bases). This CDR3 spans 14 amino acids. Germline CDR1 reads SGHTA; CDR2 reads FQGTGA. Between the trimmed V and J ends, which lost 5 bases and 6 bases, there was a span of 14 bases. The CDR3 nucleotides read TGTGCCAGCAGCATTGGACCAGGGTCCAATGAGCAGTTCTTC. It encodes CASSIGPGSNEQFF. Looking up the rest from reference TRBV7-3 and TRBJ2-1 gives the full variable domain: GAGVSQTPSNKVTEKGKYVELRCDPISGHTALYWYRQSLGQGPEFLIYFQGTGAADDSGLPNDRFFAVRPEGSVSTLKIQRTERGDSAVYLCASSIGPGSNEQFFGPGTRLTVL.

CDR3 sequence (DNA): TGTGCCAGCAGCTTGTACGCGGAGAAAAATGAGCAGTTCTTC. Residues: CASSLYAEKNEQFF. V is TRBV7-8 and J is TRBJ2-1, with unresolved D. V lost 3 bases to trimming and J lost 7 bases, with 13 bases between them. The length of the CDR3 is 14 residues. The V gene's germline CDR1 is SGHVS and CDR2 FQNEAQ.

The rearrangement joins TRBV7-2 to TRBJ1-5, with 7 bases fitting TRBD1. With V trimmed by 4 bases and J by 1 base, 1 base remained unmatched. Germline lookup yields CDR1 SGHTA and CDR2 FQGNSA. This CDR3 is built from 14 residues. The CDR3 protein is CASSSRGSNQPQHF. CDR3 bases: TGTGCCAGCAGCTCCAGGGGGAGCAATCAGCCCCAGCATTTT.

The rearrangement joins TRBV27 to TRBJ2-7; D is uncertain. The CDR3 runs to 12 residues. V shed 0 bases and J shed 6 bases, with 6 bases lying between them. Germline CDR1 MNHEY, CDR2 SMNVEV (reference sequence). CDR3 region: CASSLSGREQYF. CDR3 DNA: TGTGCCAGCAGTTTATCAGGACGCGAGCAGTACTTC.

CDR3 DNA sequence: TGTGCCAGCAGTGCTTCCAGGGGGACGGGCGAAAAACTGTTTTTT. Protein product: CASSASRGTGEKLFF. The gene calls are TRBV2 and TRBJ1-4, with TRBD1 matching over 7 bases. The CDR3 has 15 residues. V lost 4 bases to trimming and J lost 8 bases; unmatched junction nucleotides: 10. Germline loops: CDR1 SNHLY, CDR2 FYNNEI.

The CDR3 loop is CAASDRSNQPQHF. The CDR3, as DNA: TGTGCCGCCTCGGACAGGAGCAATCAGCCCCAGCATTTT. The chain uses TRBV19 and TRBJ1-5, with TRBD1 matching over 7 bases. CDR3 length: 13 residues. From germline, CDR1 is LNHDA and CDR2 SQIVND (reference sequence). The J segment lost 1 base and the V segment lost 11 bases, leaving 5 bases of the junction unmatched.

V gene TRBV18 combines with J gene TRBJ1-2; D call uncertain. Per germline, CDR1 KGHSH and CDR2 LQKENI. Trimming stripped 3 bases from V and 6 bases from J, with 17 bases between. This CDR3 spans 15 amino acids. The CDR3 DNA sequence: TGTGCCAGCTCACCGCCGGGTTTAAGCCGGGATGGCTACACCTTC. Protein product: CASSPPGLSRDGYTF.

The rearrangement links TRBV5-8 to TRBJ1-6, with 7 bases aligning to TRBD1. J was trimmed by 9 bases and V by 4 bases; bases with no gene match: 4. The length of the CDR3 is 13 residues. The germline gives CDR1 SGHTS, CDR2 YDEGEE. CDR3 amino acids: CASSGRQGSPLHF. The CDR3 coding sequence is TGTGCCAGCAGCGGCAGACAGGGTTCACCCCTCCACTTT.

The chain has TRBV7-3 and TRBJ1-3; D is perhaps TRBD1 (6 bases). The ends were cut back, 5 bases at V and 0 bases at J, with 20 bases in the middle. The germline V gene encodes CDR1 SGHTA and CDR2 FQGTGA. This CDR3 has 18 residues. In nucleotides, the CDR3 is TGTGCCAGCAGCCTAGCGGGGGGCAGAAGCCCCTCTGGAAACACCATATATTTT. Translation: CASSLAGGRSPSGNTIYF.

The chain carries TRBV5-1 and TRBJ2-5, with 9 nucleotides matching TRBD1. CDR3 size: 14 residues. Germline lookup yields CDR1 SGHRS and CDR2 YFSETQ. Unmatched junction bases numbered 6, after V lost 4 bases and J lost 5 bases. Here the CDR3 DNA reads TGCGCCAGCAGCCTGACAGGGGGTTCGGAGACCCAGTACTTC. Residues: CASSLTGGSETQYF.

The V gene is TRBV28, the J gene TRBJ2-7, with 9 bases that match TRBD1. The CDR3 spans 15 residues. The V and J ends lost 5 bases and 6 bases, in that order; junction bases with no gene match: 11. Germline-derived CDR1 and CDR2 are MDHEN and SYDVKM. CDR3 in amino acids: CASSPPGQGYREQYF. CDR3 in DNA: TGTGCCAGCAGTCCCCCGGGACAGGGATATCGCGAGCAGTACTTC.

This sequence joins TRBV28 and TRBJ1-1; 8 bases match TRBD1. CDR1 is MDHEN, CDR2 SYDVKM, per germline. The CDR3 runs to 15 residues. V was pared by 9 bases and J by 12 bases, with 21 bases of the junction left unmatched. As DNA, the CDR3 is TGTGCCAGTTTAAACCGACAGGGGCAGTCGGTGTCGACTTTCTTT. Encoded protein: CASLNRQGQSVSTFF.

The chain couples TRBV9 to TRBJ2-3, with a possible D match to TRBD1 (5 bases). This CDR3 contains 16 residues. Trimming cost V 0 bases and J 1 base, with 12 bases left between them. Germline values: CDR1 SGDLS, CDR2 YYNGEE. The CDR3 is CASSVASGIGTDTQYF. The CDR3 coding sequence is TGTGCCAGCAGCGTAGCTTCAGGGATCGGCACAGATACGCAGTATTTT.